This TCR beta chain was profiled in a study of shared clonotypes between healthy human individuals. Findings of the study overall: Estimated richness was generally greater in naive than memory subsets.

Some clones are missing from TCRdb's copy, which holds only in-frame ones; the method was immunoSEQ multiplex PCR. Altogether about 2.4 million clones are present, more than 80% being singletons, with the ten largest covering about 0.13%. V was cut by 3 bases and J by 0 bases, with 12 bases left in between. This CDR3 comprises 16 residues. Germline V lookup: CDR1 SNHLY, CDR2 FYNNEI. Comment on this clone: Its antigen remains unknown.

Sequencing was carried out using naive CD4+ T cells sorted from blood. Specified subset: CD45RA+ positively selected. The TCR was taken from a man aged 18 to 29 in good health. The chain is built from TRBV2 and TRBJ1-3; D unclear. CDR3 loop: CASSEIRETSGNTIYF. The CDR3, as DNA: TGTGCCAGCAGTGAGATCCGCGAAACCTCTGGAAACACCATATATTTT. Full variable domain (outside the CDR3, taken from reference TRBV2 and TRBJ1-3): EPEVTQTPSHQVTQMGQEVILRCVPISNHLYFYWYRQILGQKVEFLVSFYNNEISEKSEIFDDQFSVERPDGSNFTLKIRSTKLEDSAMYFCASSEIRETSGNTIYFGEGSWLTVV.